The clone carrying this TCR beta chain occurred a few times. Its antigen is as yet unknown. This record belongs to a study of blood T cells in healthy people across ages. Study-wide results and limits: Roughly linearly, TCR beta diversity per million T cells fell as age increased. Donor CMV infection status was unknown, possibly confounding age-related changes in expanded clonotypes.

Using a J-beta primer mix together with a sample-barcoded 5' primer, a second PCR was run for roughly 6 to 11 cycles. Each cDNA molecule received a tag from a template-switch adaptor that had 12 random nucleotides. Each CDR3 protein gets one entry after TCRdb re-called the 5' RACE reads with MiXCR. The sample lists 700,000 or so distinct CDR3 sequences, about 20% occurring once. The V end lost 9 bases, the J end lost 3 bases, and 12 bases lay between the germline ends. The CDR3 is made up of 13 amino acids. The V call is TRBV12-3 or TRBV12-4, the J call TRBJ2-1, with TRBD2 as a possible D gene (6 bases). This receptor was taken from a man between 65 and 79 years old in good health. The sample consisted of blood. This chain's CDR3 is CASTTGSYNEQFF. The CDR3 nucleotides are TGTGCCAGTACCACCGGGAGCTACAATGAGCAGTTCTTC.